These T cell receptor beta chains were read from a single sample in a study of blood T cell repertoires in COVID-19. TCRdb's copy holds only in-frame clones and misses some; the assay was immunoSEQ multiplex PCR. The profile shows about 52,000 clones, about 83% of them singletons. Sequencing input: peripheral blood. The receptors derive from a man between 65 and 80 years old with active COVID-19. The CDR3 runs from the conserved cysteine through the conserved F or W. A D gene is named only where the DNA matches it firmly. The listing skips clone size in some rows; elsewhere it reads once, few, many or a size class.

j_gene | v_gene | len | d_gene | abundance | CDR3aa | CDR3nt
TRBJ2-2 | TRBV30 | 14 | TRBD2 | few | CAWAGTSSTGELFF | TGTGCCTGGGCCGGGACTAGCTCCACCGGGGAGCTGTTTTTT
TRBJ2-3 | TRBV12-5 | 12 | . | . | CASGPRADTQYF | TGTGCTAGTGGTCCCCGCGCAGATACGCAGTATTTT
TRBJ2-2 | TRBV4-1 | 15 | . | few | CASSQVRGATGELFF | TGCGCCAGCAGCCAAGTACGGGGTGCCACCGGGGAGCTGTTTTTT
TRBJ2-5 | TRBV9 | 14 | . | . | CASSVTGQKETQYF | TGTGCCAGCAGCGTTACGGGACAAAAAGAGACCCAGTACTTC
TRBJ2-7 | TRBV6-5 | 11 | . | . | CATAQINEQYF | TGTGCCACAGCACAGATAAACGAGCAGTACTTC
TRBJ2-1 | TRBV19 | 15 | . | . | CASSIGALAYNEQFF | TGTGCCAGTAGTATCGGAGCACTTGCCTACAATGAGCAGTTCTTC
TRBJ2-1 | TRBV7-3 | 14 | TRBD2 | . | CASSFGTRANEQFF | TGTGCCAGCAGCTTCGGGACTAGGGCCAATGAGCAGTTCTTC
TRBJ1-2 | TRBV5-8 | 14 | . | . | CASSSRGGRYGYTF | TGTGCCAGCAGCTCCCGAGGCGGGCGATATGGCTACACCTTC
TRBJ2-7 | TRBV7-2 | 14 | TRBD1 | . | CASSHRDSVFGQYF | TGTGCCAGCAGCCACCGGGACAGCGTTTTTGGGCAGTACTTC
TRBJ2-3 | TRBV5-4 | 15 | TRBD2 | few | CASSLTSVGTDTQYF | TGTGCCAGCAGCCTGACTAGCGTTGGCACAGATACGCAGTATTTT